One and the same sample provided the 24 T cell receptor beta chains below, sequenced in a study of type 1 regulatory T cells. Antigens of these TCRs are unknown. One entry per CDR3 protein results from TCRdb running MiXCR on the reads. The data contain 60,000 to 70,000 distinct CDR3 sequences, about 60% of them singletons. Sequenced input: cultured T cells, either the whole culture or a sorted T cell fraction (not recorded which). Subset in this sample: Tr1-enriched cell product generated in vitro against host alloantigens. The receptors originated from a human donor in good health.

This chain links TRBV20-1 with TRBJ2-4; D not resolved. V was shortened by 5 bases and J by 3 bases, with 11 bases between the two germline ends. In germline, CDR1 is DFQATT, CDR2 SNEGSKA (reference sequence). This CDR3 has 13 amino acids. CDR3 protein: CSAEEPVKNIQYF. In nucleotides, the CDR3 is TGCAGTGCTGAGGAACCAGTCAAAAACATTCAGTACTTC.

The chain couples TRBV4-1 to TRBJ2-3; 9 nucleotides agree with TRBD1. The V gene end was trimmed by 0 bases and the J gene end by 4 bases; junction bases not matched to a gene: 5. The length of the CDR3 is 16 residues. Germline CDR1 MGHRA, CDR2 YSYEKL. CDR3 amino acids: CASSQEDRGGADTQYF. The CDR3 DNA follows: TGCGCCAGCAGCCAAGAGGACAGGGGTGGCGCAGATACGCAGTATTTT.

This chain links TRBV7-2 with TRBJ2-5; 8 bases match TRBD2. The CDR3 consists of 17 residues. Germline V gene sequence: CDR1 SGHTA, CDR2 FQGNSA. The trim removed 1 base at V and 5 bases at J, leaving 12 bases unmatched. In DNA, the CDR3 is TGTGCCAGCAGCTTAGTAGGGTTGTCTAGCGGGTTGGAGACCCAGTACTTC. Its translation: CASSLVGLSSGLETQYF.

This clonotype was detected only a few times. The CDR3 DNA reads as TGTGCCAGCAGCCCCCCCGCAGGGAACCACGAGCAGTACTTC. Translating gives CASSPPAGNHEQYF. The genes are TRBV4-2 and TRBJ2-7, with D perhaps matching TRBD1 (5 bases). The ends were cut back, 4 bases at V and 5 bases at J, with 15 bases in the middle. CDR1 and CDR2 (germline): LGHNA, YNFKEQ. The CDR3 extends over 14 amino acids.

The V gene is TRBV4-2, the J gene TRBJ2-1; 7 bases line up with TRBD2. V lost 0 bases to trimming and J lost 4 bases; unmatched junction nucleotides: 6. The CDR3 consists of 16 residues. CDR1 is LGHNA, CDR2 YNFKEQ, per germline. CDR3 in amino acids: CASSQDAQRGYNEQFF. The CDR3 bases are TGTGCCAGCAGCCAAGATGCCCAGCGGGGTTACAATGAGCAGTTCTTC.

As concerns this clonotype: One end of the junction fails to match germline, which may point to a read error. The chain carries TRBV4-2 and TRBJ1-5; no clear D gene. The CDR3 runs 12 residues. CDR1 LGHNA and CDR2 YNFKEQ come from the germline V gene. The CDR3 spells CPQEGGNQPQHF. The DNA for the CDR3 is TGCCCGCAGGAAGGCGGGAATCAGCCCCAGCATTTT.

This clonotype has just a few counts. The chain employs TRBV5-1 and TRBJ1-1; D may be TRBD1 (6 bases). The V gene's germline CDR1 is SGHRS and CDR2 YFSETQ. CDR3 length equals 15 residues. Trimming removed 2 bases at V and 1 base at J, with 12 bases between. The DNA of the CDR3 is TGCGCCAGCAGCTTCGGTCCACAGGGGAACACTGAAGCTTTCTTT. Amino acids: CASSFGPQGNTEAFF.

This clonotype was counted between two and nine times. The rearrangement joins TRBV6-5 to TRBJ2-5, with unresolved D. The germline V and J ends were trimmed by 5 bases and 3 bases, with 16 bases remaining between them. Germline CDR1 MNHEY, CDR2 SVGAGI. The CDR3 runs 15 residues. CDR3 region: CASSPTGVPKETQYF. The CDR3, as DNA: TGTGCCAGCAGTCCTACTGGAGTCCCAAAAGAGACCCAGTACTTC.

The CDR3 DNA follows: TGTGCCAGCAGTGAACGGACTCCCCCTGAAGCTTTCTTT. It specifies CASSERTPPEAFF. V gene TRBV6-1 combines with J gene TRBJ1-1; D is uncertain. Germline V gene sequence: CDR1 MNHNS, CDR2 SASEGT. Trimming removed 2 bases from V and 6 bases from J, with 10 bases in between. This CDR3 contains 13 residues.

The gene calls are TRBV20-1 and TRBJ2-1; D gene uncertain. Germline CDR1 is DFQATT and CDR2 is SNEGSKA (reference sequence). The CDR3 loop spans 11 amino acids. V shed 1 base and J shed 8 bases, with 6 bases lying between them. The CDR3 region is CSARAVDEQFF. CDR3 nucleotides: TGCAGTGCTAGAGCCGTAGATGAGCAGTTCTTC.

CDR3 coding DNA: TGTGCCAGCAGATCGGCTAGCGGGAAGACCGGGGAGCTGTTTTTT. Protein sequence: CASRSASGKTGELFF. V gene TRBV7-2 combines with J gene TRBJ2-2; 9 nucleotides align to TRBD2. Germline trimming cut 6 bases from V and 5 bases from J; bases unmatched to any gene: 7. The CDR3 is made up of 15 amino acids. The germline CDR1 and CDR2 sequences are SGHTA and FQGNSA.

This chain connects TRBV24-1 to TRBJ2-5; TRBD2 matches 9 bases. Germline V gene data show CDR1 as KGHDR and CDR2 as SFDVKD. The CDR3 sequence is 14 residues long. V gave up 5 bases and J gave up 3 bases; unmatched junction bases: 3. The CDR3 here is CATSGTSAEETQYF. CDR3 coding DNA: TGTGCCACCAGTGGGACTAGCGCCGAAGAGACCCAGTACTTC.

Only a few counts were recorded for this clonotype. The chain carries TRBV7-3 and TRBJ2-1; tentative D call: TRBD2 (5 bases). CDR1 and CDR2 (germline): SGHTA, FQGTGA. V dropped 5 bases and J dropped 10 bases, with 18 bases sitting between them. CDR3 length: 14 residues. DNA for the CDR3: TGTGCCAGCAGCCCGACGGACCCCCGCGGGGAGCAGTTCTTC. Amino acids: CASSPTDPRGEQFF.

The chain couples TRBV5-1 to TRBJ1-5; D ambiguous. CDR3 length: 14 amino acids. The ends were cut back, 0 bases at V and 5 bases at J, with 9 bases in the middle. In germline, CDR1 is SGHRS, CDR2 YFSETQ. The CDR3 sequence is CASSLGHRDQPQHF. CDR3 nucleotides: TGCGCCAGCAGCTTGGGACATCGGGATCAGCCCCAGCATTTT.

This chain joins TRBV2 and TRBJ1-2; TRBD1 agrees at 7 bases. The CDR3 runs 13 residues. V shed 2 bases, J shed 8 bases, and the junction held 5 bases outside the gene matches. From germline, CDR1 is SNHLY and CDR2 FYNNEI. Written as DNA, the CDR3 is TGTGCCAGCAGTGAATGGCAGGGGGAGGGCTACACCTTC. This sequence encodes CASSEWQGEGYTF. Variable domain in full (rest from reference TRBV2 and TRBJ1-2): EPEVTQTPSHQVTQMGQEVILRCVPISNHLYFYWYRQILGQKVEFLVSFYNNEISEKSEIFDDQFSVERPDGSNFTLKIRSTKLEDSAMYFCASSEWQGEGYTFGSGTRLTVV.

V is TRBV4-3 and J is TRBJ2-1; 8 bases are a match to TRBD2. The CDR3 spans 16 residues. The germline CDR1 and CDR2 sequences are LGHNA and YSLEER. V gave up 0 bases and J gave up 3 bases; unmatched junction bases: 4. CDR3 DNA sequence: TGCGCCAGCAGCCAAGATTTGAGCGGGAGCTACAATGAGCAGTTCTTC. This encodes CASSQDLSGSYNEQFF.

A few counts support this clonotype. This chain joins TRBV5-1 and TRBJ2-2, with D possibly matching TRBD1 (6 bases). This CDR3 contains 13 residues. The germline CDR1 and CDR2 sequences are SGHRS and YFSETQ. Trimming removed 0 bases from V and 9 bases from J, with 9 bases in between. The DNA of the CDR3 is TGCGCCAGCAGCTTGGGACAGGAAAGGGAGCTGTTTTTT. Translated: CASSLGQERELFF.

In its sample, this clonotype was seen many times. This rearrangement joins TRBV20-1 to TRBJ2-1; tentative D call: TRBD1 (5 bases). The CDR3 runs to 14 residues. V lost 0 bases and J 8 bases, leaving 14 bases between the germline ends. The germline gives CDR1 DFQATT, CDR2 SNEGSKA (reference sequence). The CDR3 loop reads CSARDPWGRDEQFF. Here the CDR3 DNA reads TGCAGTGCTAGAGATCCCTGGGGCCGGGATGAGCAGTTCTTC.

V usage is TRBV2 and J usage is TRBJ1-5; D is possibly TRBD1 (6 bases). The germline gives CDR1 SNHLY, CDR2 FYNNEI. V dropped 6 bases and J dropped 0 bases, with 15 bases sitting between them. The CDR3 covers 16 residues. The CDR3 nucleotides are TGTGCCAGCAGGGAACCGCGGGGGCTTAGCAATCAGCCCCAGCATTTT. It translates to CASREPRGLSNQPQHF.

The chain links TRBV5-1 to TRBJ1-1; 7 bases fit TRBD1. Germline CDR1 is SGHRS and CDR2 is YFSETQ. V gave up 0 bases and J gave up 4 bases; unmatched junction bases: 9. The CDR3 spans 16 residues. The CDR3 DNA reads TGCGCCAGCAGCTTGGGTCCTACAGGGGTCGGCACTGAAGCTTTCTTT. It is translated as CASSLGPTGVGTEAFF. Together with reference TRBV5-1 and TRBJ1-1, the CDR3 gives the full variable domain: KAGVTQTPRYLIKTRGQQVTLSCSPISGHRSVSWYQQTPGQGLQFLFEYFSETQRNKGNFPGRFSGRQFSNSRSEMNVSTLELGDSALYLCASSLGPTGVGTEAFFGQGTRLTVV.

The V and J genes are TRBV28 and TRBJ2-2; 9 bases line up with TRBD1. The CDR3 runs 14 residues. V shed 6 bases, J shed 4 bases, and the junction held 3 bases outside the gene matches. Germline V gene lookup returns CDR1 MDHEN and CDR2 SYDVKM. CDR3 nucleotide sequence: TGTGCCAGCAGGGGACAGGGTTCCACCGGGGAGCTGTTTTTT. This codes for CASRGQGSTGELFF.

The V call is TRBV18, the J call TRBJ1-4, with D possibly matching TRBD1 (6 bases). This CDR3 region has 14 residues. Germline CDR1 reads KGHSH; CDR2 reads LQKENI. V lost 3 bases, J lost 8 bases, and 13 bases lay in between. The CDR3 nucleotides are TGTGCCAGCTCACCGGACAGTAATCCGGAAAAACTGTTTTTT. Translation gives CASSPDSNPEKLFF.

The V and J genes are TRBV7-9 and TRBJ1-2, with no clear D. The ends were cut back, 1 base at V and 8 bases at J, with 11 bases in the middle. The length of the CDR3 is 13 residues. In germline, CDR1 is SEHNR, CDR2 FQNEAQ (reference sequence). CDR3 in amino acids: CASSLDSPYGYTF. The CDR3 DNA reads as TGTGCCAGCAGCTTAGATAGTCCCTACGGCTACACCTTC. The entire variable domain, with the rest obtained from reference TRBV7-9 and TRBJ1-2, is as follows: DTGVSQNPRHKITKRGQNVTFRCDPISEHNRLYWYRQTLGQGPEFLTYFQNEAQLEKSRLLSDRFSAERPKGSFSTLEIQRTEQGDSAMYLCASSLDSPYGYTFGSGTRLTVV.

The V gene is TRBV20-1, the J gene TRBJ2-5; D perhaps matches TRBD2 (6 bases). The ends were cut back, 3 bases at V and 1 base at J, with 15 bases in the middle. Germline values: CDR1 DFQATT, CDR2 SNEGSKA (reference sequence). This CDR3 spans 15 amino acids. The CDR3 coding sequence is TGCAGTGCTAGCGGGTGGGACTGGGGCCAAGAGACCCAGTACTTC. This sequence encodes CSASGWDWGQETQYF.